The 3 T cell receptor beta chains below were found in one sample sequenced in a study of memory B cells and T cells in multiple sclerosis. TCRdb's table, derived via immunoSEQ multiplex PCR, lists solely in-frame clones and lacks some. The sample lists approximately 14,000 clones; approximately 69% were seen once. The sequenced sample consisted of memory (CD45RO+) CD4+ T cells from blood. These receptors came from a human donor with multiple sclerosis.

The chain recombines TRBV7-9 with TRBJ1-2; no clear D gene. The CDR3 totals 16 residues. In germline, CDR1 is SEHNR, CDR2 FQNEAQ (reference sequence). Trimming shortened V by 4 bases and J by 4 bases, and 19 bases separated the two germline ends. The CDR3 nucleotides read TGTGCCAGCAGCTCAAACGGACGGGGTGAGGGCTATGGCTACACCTTC. This translates into CASSSNGRGEGYGYTF.

This clone was seen a single time. Other nucleotide sequences in the sample specify the same CDR3. V is TRBV10-3 and J is TRBJ2-3; 10 bases fit TRBD2. The CDR3 runs 14 residues. V dropped 6 bases and J dropped 0; count of bases not matched to a gene: 0. Germline V gene sequence: CDR1 ENHRY, CDR2 SYGVKD. CDR3 sequence (DNA): TGTGCCATCAGGACTAGCGGGAGCACAGATACGCAGTATTTT. Translating it yields CAIRTSGSTDTQYF.

This rearrangement joins TRBV11-1 to TRBJ2-7; perhaps TRBD2 as D (5 bases). Germline-derived CDR1 and CDR2 are SGHAT and FQDESV (reference sequence). This CDR3 spans 15 amino acids. V lost 5 bases and J 2 bases, leaving 16 bases between the germline ends. CDR3 amino acids: CASSLGRSPAYEQYF. The CDR3 DNA is TGTGCCAGCAGCCTGGGGAGAAGCCCAGCCTACGAGCAGTACTTC.